This T cell receptor beta chain was retrieved from a study of CXCR3-negative and CXCR3-positive naive CD8 T cells. Study-level background: Summed over all libraries, TRB reads came to 110 million to 150 million, with about 1.5 +/- 0.3 million per library.

The TRB libraries of cDNA were built by UMI-labeled 5' RACE. After re-calling the 5' RACE reads, TCRdb lists one entry per CDR3 protein, DNA absent. Its clone listing holds approximately 39,000 distinct CDR3 sequences. CDR1 and CDR2 from the germline V gene are SEHNR and FQNEAQ (reference sequence). The CDR3 length is 20 residues. Every CD8+ T cell subset underwent triplicate sorting at around 270,000 cells apiece. The chain couples TRBV7-9 to TRBJ2-5; as DNA is missing, the TRBD1 call by TCRdb cannot be tested. The TCR comes from a human donor in good health. Some clones in this sample may be carry-over from other donors' samples. The sample consisted of memory CD8+ T cells from blood. CDR3 region: CASSPPEDRRGIGDQETQYF.